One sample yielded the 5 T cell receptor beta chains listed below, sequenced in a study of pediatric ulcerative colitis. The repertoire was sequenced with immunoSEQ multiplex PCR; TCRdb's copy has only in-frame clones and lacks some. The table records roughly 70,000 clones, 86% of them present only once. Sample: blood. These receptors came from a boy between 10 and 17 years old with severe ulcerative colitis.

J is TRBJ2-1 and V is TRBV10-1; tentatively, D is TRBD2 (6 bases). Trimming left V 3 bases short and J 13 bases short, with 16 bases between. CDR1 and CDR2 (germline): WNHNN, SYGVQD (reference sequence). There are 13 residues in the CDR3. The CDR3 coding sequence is TGCGCCAGCAGTGACAAGGCGACGGGAGATCAGTTCTTC. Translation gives CASSDKATGDQFF.

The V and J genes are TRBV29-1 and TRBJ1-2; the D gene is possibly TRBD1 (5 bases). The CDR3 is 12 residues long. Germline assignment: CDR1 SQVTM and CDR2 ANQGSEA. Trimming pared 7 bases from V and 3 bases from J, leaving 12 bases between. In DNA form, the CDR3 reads TGCAGCGGCGGGACGTCGGACTATGGCTACACCTTC. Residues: CSGGTSDYGYTF.

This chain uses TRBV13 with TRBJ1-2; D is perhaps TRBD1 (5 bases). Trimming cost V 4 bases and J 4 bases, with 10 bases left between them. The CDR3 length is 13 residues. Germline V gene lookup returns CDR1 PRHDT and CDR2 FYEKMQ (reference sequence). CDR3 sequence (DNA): TGTGCCAGCAGCTCCCCCAGGGCCTATGGCTACACCTTC. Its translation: CASSSPRAYGYTF.

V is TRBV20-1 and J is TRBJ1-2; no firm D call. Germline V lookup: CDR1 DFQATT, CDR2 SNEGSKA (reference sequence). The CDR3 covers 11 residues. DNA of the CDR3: TGCAGGGGGTATGATAACTATGGCTACACCTTC. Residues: CRGYDNYGYTF.

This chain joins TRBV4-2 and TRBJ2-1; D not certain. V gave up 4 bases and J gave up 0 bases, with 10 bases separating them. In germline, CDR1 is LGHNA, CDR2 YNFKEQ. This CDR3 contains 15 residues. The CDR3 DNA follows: TGTGCCAGCAGCCTAGACTTGAGCTCCTACAATGAGCAGTTCTTC. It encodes CASSLDLSSYNEQFF.